This T cell receptor (beta chain) originates from a study of T cell responses to AZD1222 COVID-19 vaccine. Study observations and caveats: Reportedly, nearly half the spike-specific TCRs target unmutated variant regions. It was only a handful of AZD1222 recipients who were seropositive at baseline. Spike-specific TCR breadth and depth were elevated following two AZD1222 doses.

This clone was counted once. Its antigen is unknown. Clones were read by immunoSEQ multiplex PCR, and TCRdb kept only the in-frame ones, dropping some. The table lists 200,000 or so clones, 85% to 95% of them singletons. From germline, CDR1 is MNHEY and CDR2 SMNVEV (reference sequence). The CDR3 loop spans 19 amino acids. Trimming took 6 bases from V and 0 from J; bases not matched to a gene: 17. V and J are TRBV27 and TRBJ2-3; 8 bases map to TRBD2. The receptor comes from an adult in good health. This specimen consisted of peripheral blood, obtained on day 0 of AZD1222 vaccination. The CDR3 loop is CASSGWGWEASGSTDTQYF. For the CDR3, the DNA is TGTGCCAGCAGCGGATGGGGGTGGGAGGCTAGCGGGAGCACAGATACGCAGTATTTT.